The rows below give T cell receptor beta chains drawn from one sample of a study of identical twins. MiXCR, run by TCRdb on the 5' RACE reads, gives a single entry per CDR3 protein. The table lists some 1,600,000 distinct CDR3 sequences, roughly 35% of them singletons. Sequenced sample: cord blood. Every receptor here comes from a newborn girl in good health. Both conserved end residues are part of each CDR3. Each record gives: clone size, D gene, J gene, V gene, CDR3 DNA, CDR3 protein. A D gene is named only where the DNA matches it firmly. Some rows mark clone size as missing; the rest say once, few, many or name a class of expanded clone.

abundance: .; d_gene: .; j_gene: TRBJ1-2; v_gene: TRBV10-3; CDR3nt: TGTGCCATCAGTGAGATCAAGGGACTTGCTGGCTACACCTTC; CDR3aa: CAISEIKGLAGYTF
abundance: .; d_gene: .; j_gene: TRBJ2-1; v_gene: TRBV25-1; CDR3nt: TGTGCCAGCAGTGAATCTGGTATTTCCTACAATGAGCAGTTCTTC; CDR3aa: CASSESGISYNEQFF
abundance: few; d_gene: TRBD2; j_gene: TRBJ2-7; v_gene: TRBV20-1; CDR3nt: TGCAGTGCTAGAGTAGAACTAGCGGGCGAGCAGTACTTC; CDR3aa: CSARVELAGEQYF
abundance: many; d_gene: .; j_gene: TRBJ2-1; v_gene: TRBV5-1; CDR3nt: TGCGCCAGCAGCTTGCGCAATGAGCAGTTCTTC; CDR3aa: CASSLRNEQFF
abundance: few; d_gene: TRBD2; j_gene: TRBJ2-7; v_gene: TRBV25-1; CDR3nt: TGTGCCAGCAGTGATACTAGCGGGTCCTCCTACGAGCAGTACTTC; CDR3aa: CASSDTSGSSYEQYF
abundance: few; d_gene: TRBD2; j_gene: TRBJ2-1; v_gene: TRBV6-5; CDR3nt: TGTGCCAGCAGTTACTCCGGCGGGAGAAATGAGCAGTTCTTC; CDR3aa: CASSYSGGRNEQFF
abundance: .; d_gene: TRBD1; j_gene: TRBJ2-4; v_gene: TRBV27; CDR3nt: TGTGCCAGCAGTTTTCGGACAGGCCCTTCCTACGGGCAGTACTTC; CDR3aa: CASSFRTGPSYGQYF
abundance: .; d_gene: .; j_gene: TRBJ2-3; v_gene: TRBV4-2; CDR3nt: TGTGCCAGCAGCCAAGAGTATACTCGCACCCTGGTCGATACGCAGTATTTT; CDR3aa: CASSQEYTRTLVDTQYF
abundance: .; d_gene: .; j_gene: TRBJ1-1; v_gene: TRBV20-1; CDR3nt: TGCAGTGCTAGCTCAGGGGACACTGAAGCTTTCTTT; CDR3aa: CSASSGDTEAFF
abundance: many; d_gene: .; j_gene: TRBJ1-2; v_gene: TRBV29-1; CDR3nt: TGCAGCGTTGAAGATCTTCGGCAGGGCTATGGCTACACCTTC; CDR3aa: CSVEDLRQGYGYTF
abundance: .; d_gene: TRBD2; j_gene: TRBJ2-1; v_gene: TRBV3-1; CDR3nt: TGTGCCAGCAGCCAAAAACCTCCGGGACTAGCATTTCCCGGGGCCATGGGTGAGCAGTTCTTC; CDR3aa: CASSQKPPGLAFPGAMGEQFF
abundance: .; d_gene: TRBD2; j_gene: TRBJ2-4; v_gene: TRBV27; CDR3nt: TGTGCCAGCAGTTCTCTAGCGGGAGGCAAAAACATTCAGTACTTC; CDR3aa: CASSSLAGGKNIQYF
abundance: once; d_gene: TRBD1; j_gene: TRBJ2-7; v_gene: TRBV20-1; CDR3nt: TGCAGTGCCCCGGACAGGGCTAGCACCTACGAGCAGTACTTC; CDR3aa: CSAPDRASTYEQYF
abundance: .; d_gene: TRBD1; j_gene: TRBJ1-5; v_gene: TRBV28; CDR3nt: TGTGCCAGCAGATCCCAGGGGGCGGCTCAGCCCCAGCATTTT; CDR3aa: CASRSQGAAQPQHF
abundance: .; d_gene: TRBD2; j_gene: TRBJ2-3; v_gene: TRBV7-9; CDR3nt: TGTGCCAGCAGTCTACTAGCGGCCCTGGGGGCAGATACGCAGTATTTT; CDR3aa: CASSLLAALGADTQYF
abundance: few; d_gene: .; j_gene: TRBJ2-1; v_gene: TRBV7-9; CDR3nt: TGTGCCAGCAGCTTAGGGTCGCGGCTCAATGAGCAGTTCTTC; CDR3aa: CASSLGSRLNEQFF
abundance: .; d_gene: .; j_gene: TRBJ2-7; v_gene: TRBV5-1; CDR3nt: TGCGCCAGCAGCCACCCCGGGGCCCAGTACTTC; CDR3aa: CASSHPGAQYF
abundance: once; d_gene: .; j_gene: TRBJ2-5; v_gene: TRBV5-1; CDR3nt: TGCGCCAGCAGCTTGGGCGATCAACAGGCTAGGGTGTACTTC; CDR3aa: CASSLGDQQARVYF
abundance: few; d_gene: .; j_gene: TRBJ2-1; v_gene: TRBV7-9; CDR3nt: TGTGCCAGCAGCTTAGATGGGGCAGGGAAGGGGAGTGAGCAGTTCTTC; CDR3aa: CASSLDGAGKGSEQFF
abundance: few; d_gene: .; j_gene: TRBJ2-1; v_gene: TRBV20-1; CDR3nt: TGCAGTGCCCGTTTCGGGGGCTCCTACAATGAGCAGTTCTTC; CDR3aa: CSARFGGSYNEQFF
abundance: few; d_gene: TRBD1; j_gene: TRBJ1-2; v_gene: TRBV2; CDR3nt: TGTGCCACTACACAGGGGATGGTCTATGGCTACACCTTC; CDR3aa: CATTQGMVYGYTF
abundance: .; d_gene: TRBD1; j_gene: TRBJ2-6; v_gene: TRBV24-1; CDR3nt: TGTGCCACCAGTGATCCGACAGGGGGCAGCTCTGGGGCCAACGTCCCGACTTTC; CDR3aa: CATSDPTGGSSGANVPTF
abundance: many; d_gene: .; j_gene: TRBJ2-7; v_gene: TRBV7-8; CDR3nt: TGTGCCAGCAGCGCCAGCCCAAAACTAGGTAGGGGCTACGAGCAGTACTTC; CDR3aa: CASSASPKLGRGYEQYF
abundance: many; d_gene: TRBD2; j_gene: TRBJ2-5; v_gene: TRBV29-1; CDR3nt: TGCAGCGTTGAAGAGCGAGCGGGAGTGAGAAAGACCCAGTACTTC; CDR3aa: CSVEERAGVRKTQYF
abundance: many; d_gene: TRBD2; j_gene: TRBJ2-1; v_gene: TRBV20-1; CDR3nt: TGCAGTGCTATAGCGGGGAGCTCCTACAATGAGCAGTTCTTC; CDR3aa: CSAIAGSSYNEQFF
abundance: .; d_gene: .; j_gene: TRBJ1-6; v_gene: TRBV10-3; CDR3nt: TGTGCCACCAGGGGACTTAATTCACCCCTCCACTTT; CDR3aa: CATRGLNSPLHF
abundance: .; d_gene: TRBD1; j_gene: TRBJ1-6; v_gene: TRBV20-1; CDR3nt: TGCAGTGCTAGAGATCTGAGGAGGGGGCATAATTCACCCCTCCGCTTT; CDR3aa: CSARDLRRGHNSPLRF
abundance: .; d_gene: .; j_gene: TRBJ2-6; v_gene: TRBV11-2; CDR3nt: TGTGCCAGCAGCCCCATTAGGGGCTCTGGGGCCAACGTCCTGACTTTC; CDR3aa: CASSPIRGSGANVLTF
abundance: .; d_gene: .; j_gene: TRBJ2-6; v_gene: TRBV10-3; CDR3nt: TGTGCCATCAGGGACAGTAGTGTAGGCAACGTCCTGACTTTC; CDR3aa: CAIRDSSVGNVLTF
abundance: .; d_gene: .; j_gene: TRBJ2-7; v_gene: TRBV7-8; CDR3nt: TGTGCCAGCAGCCCCCTCCGACAGTTGTCCTACGAGCAGTACTTC; CDR3aa: CASSPLRQLSYEQYF
abundance: .; d_gene: .; j_gene: TRBJ2-7; v_gene: TRBV5-1; CDR3nt: TGCGCCAGCAGCTTTGAGGGTAACTCCTACGAGCAGTACTTC; CDR3aa: CASSFEGNSYEQYF
abundance: .; d_gene: .; j_gene: TRBJ2-2; v_gene: TRBV27; CDR3nt: TGTGCCAGCAGTTTATGGGTCTATGGGAACACCGGGGAGCTGTTTTTT; CDR3aa: CASSLWVYGNTGELFF
abundance: few; d_gene: .; j_gene: TRBJ1-4; v_gene: TRBV28; CDR3nt: TGTGCCAGCAGTCCTGCGGCGCGGGGGCAGGATGAAAAACTGTTTTTT; CDR3aa: CASSPAARGQDEKLFF
abundance: .; d_gene: .; j_gene: TRBJ1-5; v_gene: TRBV21-1; CDR3nt: TGTGCCAGCAGCAAAGCGCTCGGGGGAAGACAGCCCCGGCATTTT; CDR3aa: CASSKALGGRQPRHF
abundance: .; d_gene: TRBD1; j_gene: TRBJ1-2; v_gene: TRBV20-1; CDR3nt: TGCAGTGCTAGCGTAGGACAGGGGGCTTCGATCTATGGCTACACCTTC; CDR3aa: CSASVGQGASIYGYTF
abundance: few; d_gene: TRBD1; j_gene: TRBJ2-1; v_gene: TRBV20-1; CDR3nt: TGCAGTGCTAGACGGACAGGCTACAAATTAATCTACAATGAGCAGTTCTTC; CDR3aa: CSARRTGYKLIYNEQFF
abundance: .; d_gene: TRBD1; j_gene: TRBJ2-7; v_gene: TRBV9; CDR3nt: TGTGCCAGCAGCGTTACACAGGGGGCGGGGTACAATGAGCAGTACTTC; CDR3aa: CASSVTQGAGYNEQYF
abundance: .; d_gene: .; j_gene: TRBJ2-5; v_gene: TRBV7-2; CDR3nt: TGTGCCAGCAGCTTAGACGTTTCCCAAGAGACCCAGTACTTC; CDR3aa: CASSLDVSQETQYF
abundance: .; d_gene: .; j_gene: TRBJ2-5; v_gene: TRBV5-6; CDR3nt: TGTGCCAGCAGCTCGTATCCCTACAATGAGCAGTACTTC; CDR3aa: CASSSYPYNEQYF
abundance: .; d_gene: TRBD1; j_gene: TRBJ1-4; v_gene: TRBV5-1; CDR3nt: TGCGCCAGCAGCTTGGGGGACAGGGACGTGGAAAAACTGTTTTTT; CDR3aa: CASSLGDRDVEKLFF
abundance: .; d_gene: TRBD1; j_gene: TRBJ2-7; v_gene: TRBV20-1; CDR3nt: TGCAGTGCTCCCCGACAACAGGGGAGCGAGCAGTACTTC; CDR3aa: CSAPRQQGSEQYF
abundance: once; d_gene: .; j_gene: TRBJ1-4; v_gene: TRBV20-1; CDR3nt: TGCAGTGCCCGGACCCCGTCGCCAGAAAAACTGTTTTTT; CDR3aa: CSARTPSPEKLFF
abundance: many; d_gene: TRBD1; j_gene: TRBJ2-7; v_gene: TRBV12-3/TRBV12-4; CDR3nt: TGTGCCAGCAGTCCCGACAGGGGTAAGCAGTACTTC; CDR3aa: CASSPDRGKQYF
abundance: .; d_gene: .; j_gene: TRBJ2-3; v_gene: TRBV18; CDR3nt: TGTGCCAGCTCACTCCAAGGGATCGGGGGCACAGATACGCAGTATTTT; CDR3aa: CASSLQGIGGTDTQYF
abundance: .; d_gene: .; j_gene: TRBJ1-6; v_gene: TRBV3-1; CDR3nt: TGTGCCAGCAGAAACAGGGCGGTCTATAATTCACCCCTCCACTTT; CDR3aa: CASRNRAVYNSPLHF
abundance: .; d_gene: .; j_gene: TRBJ2-1; v_gene: TRBV6-6; CDR3nt: TGTGCCAGCAGTTACGGAGGGGGAGGAGGTAGAGGTGAGCAGTTCTTC; CDR3aa: CASSYGGGGGRGEQFF
abundance: .; d_gene: .; j_gene: TRBJ2-3; v_gene: TRBV9; CDR3nt: TGTGCCAGCAGCCCCGGGCCCCCCACAGATACGCAGTATTTT; CDR3aa: CASSPGPPTDTQYF
abundance: few; d_gene: TRBD2; j_gene: TRBJ2-1; v_gene: TRBV7-2; CDR3nt: TGTGCCAGCAGCTTCGGAGCGGGAGCGAAGTACAATGAGCAGTTCTTC; CDR3aa: CASSFGAGAKYNEQFF
abundance: few; d_gene: .; j_gene: TRBJ1-5; v_gene: TRBV2; CDR3nt: TGTGCCAGCAGCGGACGGTGGGATAGCAATCAGCCCCAGCATTTT; CDR3aa: CASSGRWDSNQPQHF
abundance: .; d_gene: TRBD2; j_gene: TRBJ2-7; v_gene: TRBV7-9; CDR3nt: TGTGCCAGCAGTCCCGGGACTAGTAAGTACGAGCAGTACTTC; CDR3aa: CASSPGTSKYEQYF